This TCR beta chain was observed in a study of OX40 agonist ivuxolimab in advanced cancers. Overall study results and limits: Both CD4+ and CD8+ T cell populations in blood had undergone clonal expansion by week 6 at 0.1 to 3.0 mg/kg.

For this clone: Its antigen is undetermined.

Profiling relied on immunoSEQ multiplex PCR, and the TCRdb table lists in-frame clones only, not all of them. This table has 66,000 or so clones, roughly 85% appearing once. The germline V gene has CDR1 SGHRS and CDR2 YFSETQ. The CDR3 runs 14 residues. Trimming removed 0 bases from V and 1 base from J; junction bases left unmatched: 0. The sample in question was CD4+ or CD8+ T cells sorted from blood, obtained in a trial of the OX40 agonist ivuxolimab. The chain carries TRBV5-1 and TRBJ1-1, with 7 bases identical to TRBD1. The source is an adult with an advanced solid tumor such as melanoma, head and neck, liver or kidney cancer. The CDR3 DNA reads TGCGCCAGCAGCTTGGGGACAGGGAACACTGAAGCTTTCTTT. It specifies CASSLGTGNTEAFF.